This is a list of T cell receptor beta chains from one sample in a study of shared clonotypes between healthy human individuals. Assay used: immunoSEQ multiplex PCR; TCRdb lists only in-frame clones, some missing. The sample carries a few million clones, 85% to 95% recorded once. The sequencing input was naive CD4+ T cells from PBMCs. The receptors shown here come from a man younger than 35 in good health. Some clones in this sample may be carry-over from other donors' samples. Each CDR3 is given with its conserved first and last residue. A D gene is named only where the DNA matches it firmly. Not all rows give a size; the values are once, few, many and, for expanded clones, a class.

clone_size: .; v_call: TRBV10-2; d_call: .; j_call: TRBJ2-1; cdr3_aa: CASSGSYNEQFF; cdr3_nt: TGCGCCAGCTCGGGCTCCTACAATGAGCAGTTCTTC
clone_size: .; v_call: TRBV5-6; d_call: .; j_call: TRBJ1-2; cdr3_aa: CASAQRGRSVGYTF; cdr3_nt: TGTGCCAGCGCCCAGCGGGGGCGTAGTGTAGGCTACACCTTC
clone_size: .; v_call: TRBV5-1; d_call: .; j_call: TRBJ2-6; cdr3_aa: CASSLGRGNQATGANVLTF; cdr3_nt: TGCGCCAGCAGCTTGGGCCGGGGGAATCAGGCGACTGGGGCCAACGTCCTGACTTTC
clone_size: .; v_call: TRBV27; d_call: .; j_call: TRBJ1-6; cdr3_aa: CAGGQSSFSPLHF; cdr3_nt: TGTGCCGGAGGCCAGAGTTCATTTTCACCCCTCCACTTT
clone_size: few; v_call: TRBV12-1; d_call: .; j_call: TRBJ2-2; cdr3_aa: CASRPIRSSAVTGELFF; cdr3_nt: TGTGCCAGCAGGCCGATCCGGTCTAGCGCGGTCACCGGGGAGCTGTTTTTT
clone_size: .; v_call: TRBV5-1; d_call: .; j_call: TRBJ1-1; cdr3_aa: CASSLAAPGNTEAFF; cdr3_nt: TGCGCCAGCAGCTTGGCAGCCCCGGGGAACACTGAAGCTTTCTTT
clone_size: few; v_call: TRBV5-1; d_call: TRBD2; j_call: TRBJ2-7; cdr3_aa: CASSLTSGAPYEQYF; cdr3_nt: TGCGCCAGCAGCTTGACTAGCGGGGCCCCCTACGAGCAGTACTTC
clone_size: .; v_call: TRBV5-1; d_call: .; j_call: TRBJ1-1; cdr3_aa: CASSGQGYTEAFF; cdr3_nt: TGCGCCAGCAGCGGGCAGGGATACACTGAAGCTTTCTTT
clone_size: .; v_call: TRBV4-2; d_call: .; j_call: TRBJ1-1; cdr3_aa: CASSQSTGYNTEAFF; cdr3_nt: TGTGCCAGCAGCCAATCGACCGGGTACAACACTGAAGCTTTCTTT
clone_size: .; v_call: TRBV28; d_call: .; j_call: TRBJ2-7; cdr3_aa: CASRLQGYEQYF; cdr3_nt: TGTGCCAGCAGGTTACAGGGCTACGAGCAGTACTTC
clone_size: .; v_call: TRBV9; d_call: TRBD2; j_call: TRBJ2-3; cdr3_aa: CASSALAGADTQYF; cdr3_nt: TGTGCCAGCAGCGCATTAGCGGGAGCAGATACGCAGTATTTT
clone_size: once; v_call: TRBV28; d_call: TRBD1; j_call: TRBJ2-7; cdr3_aa: CASSPGQPAYEQYF; cdr3_nt: TGTGCCAGCAGTCCGGGACAGCCCGCCTACGAGCAGTACTTC
clone_size: .; v_call: TRBV7-3; d_call: .; j_call: TRBJ1-5; cdr3_aa: CASWGNSNQPQHF; cdr3_nt: TGTGCCAGTTGGGGGAATAGCAATCAGCCCCAGCATTTT
clone_size: .; v_call: TRBV2; d_call: TRBD1; j_call: TRBJ2-7; cdr3_aa: CASSEERGRQGGIDYEQYF; cdr3_nt: TGTGCCAGCAGTGAAGAGAGGGGCAGACAGGGCGGCATAGACTACGAGCAGTACTTC
clone_size: .; v_call: TRBV5-6; d_call: .; j_call: TRBJ1-5; cdr3_aa: CASSLGERGGQPQHF; cdr3_nt: TGTGCCAGCAGCTTGGGGGAGAGGGGAGGGCAGCCCCAGCATTTT
clone_size: .; v_call: TRBV28; d_call: TRBD1; j_call: TRBJ1-3; cdr3_aa: CASSSPGQGAYHSGNTIYF; cdr3_nt: TGTGCCAGCAGTTCCCCGGGACAGGGGGCCTACCACTCTGGAAACACCATATATTTT
clone_size: .; v_call: TRBV5-1; d_call: .; j_call: TRBJ1-1; cdr3_aa: CASSLDVNTEAFF; cdr3_nt: TGCGCCAGCAGCTTGGACGTGAACACTGAAGCTTTCTTT
clone_size: .; v_call: TRBV28; d_call: .; j_call: TRBJ2-1; cdr3_aa: CASNEIGRGSYNEQFF; cdr3_nt: TGTGCCAGCAACGAGATTGGCAGGGGATCCTACAATGAGCAGTTCTTC
clone_size: .; v_call: TRBV7-6; d_call: .; j_call: TRBJ2-5; cdr3_aa: CASSHPGGTGETQYF; cdr3_nt: TGTGCCAGCAGCCACCCAGGGGGGACGGGAGAGACCCAGTACTTC
clone_size: once; v_call: TRBV5-1; d_call: TRBD1; j_call: TRBJ1-2; cdr3_aa: CASSLRAGGEGYTF; cdr3_nt: TGCGCCAGCAGCTTGAGGGCAGGGGGCGAGGGCTACACCTTC
clone_size: .; v_call: TRBV12-5; d_call: .; j_call: TRBJ2-7; cdr3_aa: CASGLFRGTYEQYF; cdr3_nt: TGTGCTAGTGGTTTATTCAGGGGAACCTACGAGCAGTACTTC
clone_size: .; v_call: TRBV6-1; d_call: TRBD1; j_call: TRBJ1-4; cdr3_aa: CASSGPGQSNEKLFF; cdr3_nt: TGTGCCAGCAGCGGGCCGGGACAGAGTAATGAAAAACTGTTTTTT
clone_size: .; v_call: TRBV27; d_call: TRBD1; j_call: TRBJ2-4; cdr3_aa: CASKGDRPKNIQYF; cdr3_nt: TGTGCCAGCAAGGGGGACAGGCCTAAAAACATTCAGTACTTC
clone_size: few; v_call: TRBV11-2; d_call: .; j_call: TRBJ1-1; cdr3_aa: CASSLEEGLSAFF; cdr3_nt: TGTGCCAGCAGCTTAGAGGAAGGGCTGTCAGCTTTCTTT
clone_size: .; v_call: TRBV5-4; d_call: .; j_call: TRBJ2-2; cdr3_aa: CASSSITGDPTGELFF; cdr3_nt: TGTGCCAGCAGCTCGATTACAGGAGACCCAACCGGGGAGCTGTTTTTT
clone_size: once; v_call: TRBV5-1; d_call: TRBD2; j_call: TRBJ2-1; cdr3_aa: CASSGGGARDEQFF; cdr3_nt: TGCGCCAGCAGCGGCGGGGGGGCGCGGGATGAGCAGTTCTTC
clone_size: .; v_call: TRBV9; d_call: TRBD2; j_call: TRBJ2-7; cdr3_aa: CASSVAGLAGAYEQYF; cdr3_nt: TGTGCCAGCAGCGTAGCCGGTTTAGCGGGGGCCTACGAGCAGTACTTC
clone_size: .; v_call: TRBV29-1; d_call: .; j_call: TRBJ2-7; cdr3_aa: CSVAMIPYEQYF; cdr3_nt: TGCAGCGTTGCGATGATTCCCTACGAGCAGTACTTC
clone_size: .; v_call: TRBV11-3; d_call: TRBD1; j_call: TRBJ2-7; cdr3_aa: CASSQAGTGDYEQYF; cdr3_nt: TGTGCCAGCAGCCAAGCCGGGACAGGGGACTACGAGCAGTACTTC
clone_size: .; v_call: TRBV10-2; d_call: .; j_call: TRBJ2-7; cdr3_aa: CASRYYGQYF; cdr3_nt: TGCGCCAGCAGGTACTACGGGCAGTACTTC
clone_size: .; v_call: TRBV6-6; d_call: .; j_call: TRBJ1-3; cdr3_aa: CASGAGNRNTIYF; cdr3_nt: TGTGCCAGCGGTGCAGGGAATAGAAACACCATATATTTT
clone_size: .; v_call: TRBV2; d_call: .; j_call: TRBJ1-3; cdr3_aa: CASSDLVLSGNTIYF; cdr3_nt: TGTGCCAGCAGTGATTTGGTCCTCTCTGGAAACACCATATATTTT
clone_size: .; v_call: TRBV28; d_call: TRBD1; j_call: TRBJ2-6; cdr3_aa: CASSRRSPGQGNSGANVLTF; cdr3_nt: TGTGCCAGCAGTCGTCGTTCCCCGGGACAGGGGAACTCTGGGGCCAACGTCCTGACTTTC
clone_size: once; v_call: TRBV27; d_call: .; j_call: TRBJ1-2; cdr3_aa: CASSPISANYGYTF; cdr3_nt: TGTGCCAGCAGCCCAATTAGTGCTAACTATGGCTACACCTTC
clone_size: .; v_call: TRBV28; d_call: TRBD1; j_call: TRBJ2-2; cdr3_aa: CASSGSDRGNTGELFF; cdr3_nt: TGTGCCAGCAGTGGGTCGGACAGGGGAAACACCGGGGAGCTGTTTTTT
clone_size: .; v_call: TRBV18; d_call: .; j_call: TRBJ1-6; cdr3_aa: CASSPGGPPGMVNSPLHF; cdr3_nt: TGTGCCAGCTCACCAGGCGGACCCCCGGGGATGGTTAATTCACCCCTCCACTTT
clone_size: .; v_call: TRBV7-2; d_call: .; j_call: TRBJ2-2; cdr3_aa: CASSLGGSGELFF; cdr3_nt: TGTGCCAGCAGCTTAGGTGGGAGCGGGGAGCTGTTTTTT
clone_size: .; v_call: TRBV6-5; d_call: .; j_call: TRBJ1-2; cdr3_aa: CASSYSIREEDGYTF; cdr3_nt: TGTGCCAGCAGTTACTCGATCAGGGAGGAGGATGGCTACACCTTC
clone_size: .; v_call: TRBV6-5; d_call: .; j_call: TRBJ2-3; cdr3_aa: CASSRLTVRDTQYF; cdr3_nt: TGTGCCAGCAGTCGTCTGACAGTGCGAGATACGCAGTATTTT
clone_size: .; v_call: TRBV5-1; d_call: .; j_call: TRBJ2-5; cdr3_aa: CASSLSRAQETQYF; cdr3_nt: TGCGCCAGCAGCTTGTCCCGTGCTCAAGAGACCCAGTACTTC
clone_size: .; v_call: TRBV29-1; d_call: .; j_call: TRBJ1-2; cdr3_aa: CSVTEFNYGYTF; cdr3_nt: TGCAGCGTGACAGAATTTAACTATGGCTACACCTTC
clone_size: .; v_call: TRBV28; d_call: TRBD1; j_call: TRBJ1-5; cdr3_aa: CASSLLLGQGVRPQHF; cdr3_nt: TGTGCCAGCAGTTTACTTTTGGGACAGGGGGTTCGACCCCAGCATTTT
clone_size: .; v_call: TRBV5-4; d_call: TRBD1; j_call: TRBJ2-7; cdr3_aa: CASSSGTGPYEQYF; cdr3_nt: TGTGCCAGCAGTTCCGGGACAGGGCCCTACGAGCAGTACTTC